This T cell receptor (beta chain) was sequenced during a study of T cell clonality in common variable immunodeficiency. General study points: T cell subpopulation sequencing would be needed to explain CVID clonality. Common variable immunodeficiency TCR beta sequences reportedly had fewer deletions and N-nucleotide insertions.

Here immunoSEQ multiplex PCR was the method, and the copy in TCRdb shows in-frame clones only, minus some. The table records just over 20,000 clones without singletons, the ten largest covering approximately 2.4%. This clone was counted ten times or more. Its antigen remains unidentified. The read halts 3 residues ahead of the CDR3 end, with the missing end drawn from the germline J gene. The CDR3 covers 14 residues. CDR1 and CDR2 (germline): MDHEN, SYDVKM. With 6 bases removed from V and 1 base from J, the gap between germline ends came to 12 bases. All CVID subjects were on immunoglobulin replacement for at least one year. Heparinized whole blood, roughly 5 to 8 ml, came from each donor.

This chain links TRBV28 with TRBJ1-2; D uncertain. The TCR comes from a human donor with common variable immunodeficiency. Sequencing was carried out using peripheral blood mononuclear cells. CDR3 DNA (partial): TGTGCCAGCAGACCCGACAAGGATAACTATGGC. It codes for CASRPDKDNYG. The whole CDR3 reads CASRPDKDNYGYTF.